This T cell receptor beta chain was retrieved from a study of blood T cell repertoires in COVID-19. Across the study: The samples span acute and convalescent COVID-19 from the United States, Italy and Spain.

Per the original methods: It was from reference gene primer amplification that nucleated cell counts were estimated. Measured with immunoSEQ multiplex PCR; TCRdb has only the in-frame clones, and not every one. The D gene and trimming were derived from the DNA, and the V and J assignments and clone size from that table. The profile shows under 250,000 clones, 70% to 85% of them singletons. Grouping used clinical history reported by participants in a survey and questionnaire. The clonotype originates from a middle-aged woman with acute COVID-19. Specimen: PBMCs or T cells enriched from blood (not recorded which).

For the CDR3, the DNA is TGCAGCGTTCTGGGTAGCGGGAGGTCGATAAACAATGAGCAGTTCTTC. It is translated as CSVLGSGRSINNEQFF. The chain combines TRBV29-1 with TRBJ2-1, with 10 bases lining up with TRBD2. CDR3 length: 16 amino acids. With 5 bases clipped from V and 5 bases from J, the junction kept 12 bases outside the gene matches. Germline V lookup: CDR1 SQVTM, CDR2 ANQGSEA.